These T cell receptor beta chains were read from a single sample in a study of T cells after yellow fever vaccination. TCRdb independently ran MiXCR on the 5' RACE reads; one entry per CDR3 protein. The sample lists a few hundred thousand distinct CDR3 sequences, approximately 3.9% occurring once. This specimen consisted of PBMCs, obtained 5 days after the yellow fever booster vaccination. These receptors were collected from a man aged 18-30 years who received the YFV17D yellow fever vaccine. Each CDR3 is given with its conserved first and last residue. Each record gives: CDR3 length, V gene, clone size, J gene, D gene, CDR3 DNA, CDR3 protein. D genes are given only for firm matches. Size values are once, few and many counts, or a class for expanded clones, and some rows have none.

15	TRBV5-1	few	TRBJ1-3	NA	TGCGCCAGCAGCTTGTCAGAGCATGGGCGAAACACCATATATTTT	CASSLSEHGRNTIYF
15	TRBV20-1	few	TRBJ2-2	NA	TGCAGTGCTAGTAGGGGCGTGGGGAACACCGGGGAGCTGTTTTTT	CSASRGVGNTGELFF
16	TRBV7-2	NA	TRBJ2-3	TRBD2	TGTGCCAGCAGCTCCTTTGCGGCGGGGGGGTACGATACGCAGTATTTT	CASSSFAAGGYDTQYF
16	TRBV7-8	many	TRBJ1-6	NA	TGTGCCAGCAGCTTAGCAAGGGGATCAAATAATTCACCCCTCCACTTT	CASSLARGSNNSPLHF
13	TRBV19	NA	TRBJ2-7	NA	TGTGCCAGTAGTATGGGCCTCTACTACGAGCAGTACTTC	CASSMGLYYEQYF
17	TRBV6-5	NA	TRBJ1-1	TRBD1	TGTGCCAGCAGTTACCCCCGACAGGGGGGAGTGAACACTGAAGCTTTCTTT	CASSYPRQGGVNTEAFF
15	TRBV11-2	few	TRBJ2-5	NA	TGTGCCAGCAGCTTAGTCGGCGGTGACCAAGAGACCCAGTACTTC	CASSLVGGDQETQYF
14	TRBV5-5	few	TRBJ2-3	NA	TGTGCCAGCAGCTTGGTGAAGAGCACAGATACGCAGTATTTT	CASSLVKSTDTQYF
20	TRBV13	NA	TRBJ2-3	TRBD2	TGTGCCAGCAGCTCCTTACCCGCTAGACTAGCGGGGGGTAGCACAGATACGCAGTATTTT	CASSSLPARLAGGSTDTQYF
13	TRBV29-1	NA	TRBJ1-1	TRBD1	TGCAGCTCACAGGGGAACCCGAACACTGAAGCTTTCTTT	CSSQGNPNTEAFF
15	TRBV4-3	NA	TRBJ1-5	NA	TGCGCCAGCAGCCAAGATCCCACGATCAATCAGCCCCAGCATTTT	CASSQDPTINQPQHF
15	TRBV5-1	many	TRBJ2-2	NA	TGCGCCAGCGCAGGGAGTTCTCTGAACACCGGGGAGCTGTTTTTT	CASAGSSLNTGELFF
16	TRBV4-2	NA	TRBJ2-5	TRBD2	TGTGCCAGCAGCCGAGGTGGAGTAGCGGGGAAAGAGACCCAGTACTTC	CASSRGGVAGKETQYF
17	TRBV7-2	few	TRBJ2-1	TRBD2	TGTGCCAGCAGCCATCTACCGAGCGGGGGTTGGGACAATGAGCAGTTCTTC	CASSHLPSGGWDNEQFF
13	TRBV5-1	many	TRBJ2-1	NA	TGCGCCAGCAGCTTGTCCCAGAACAATGAGCAGTTCTTC	CASSLSQNNEQFF
17	TRBV24-1	NA	TRBJ2-3	TRBD2	TGTGCCACCAGTGATGGGACTAGCGGGGGGTCGACAGATACGCAGTATTTT	CATSDGTSGGSTDTQYF
13	TRBV12-3/TRBV12-4	many	TRBJ1-2	NA	TGTGCCAGCAGTTTCGGCCCCGGCTATGGCTACACCTTC	CASSFGPGYGYTF
12	TRBV10-3	many	TRBJ2-7	NA	TGTGCCATCGCTCGGGGGTACTACGAGCAGTACTTC	CAIARGYYEQYF
15	TRBV3-1	NA	TRBJ1-2	TRBD1	TGTGCCAGCAGCCTGGGACAGGGTGGCGTCTATGGCTACACCTTC	CASSLGQGGVYGYTF
14	TRBV7-9	many	TRBJ2-3	NA	TGTGCCAGCAGCTTGGTAACGGGGACAGATACGCAGTATTTT	CASSLVTGTDTQYF
15	TRBV19	NA	TRBJ1-1	TRBD1	TGTGCCAGTAATGACAGGGGATTTGGCGACACTGAAGCTTTCTTT	CASNDRGFGDTEAFF
14	TRBV6-5	NA	TRBJ2-7	NA	TGTGCCAGCAGTTACTCGAGGGGGGTGGCGGAGCAGTACTTC	CASSYSRGVAEQYF
15	TRBV2	NA	TRBJ2-5	TRBD2	TGTGCCCCAGAAAAGCTAGCGGGGGCTTTAGGGACCCAGTACTTC	CAPEKLAGALGTQYF
16	TRBV4-1	few	TRBJ1-6	TRBD1	TGCGCCAGCAGCCGCCCGGGCACAGGGGGCCATTCACCCCTCCACTTT	CASSRPGTGGHSPLHF
15	TRBV5-4	few	TRBJ2-3	NA	TGTGCCAGCAGTAAAGAGCTACAGGGTACAGATACGCAGTATTTT	CASSKELQGTDTQYF
16	TRBV29-1	many	TRBJ2-1	TRBD2	TGCAGCGTTGGCGGGGCCCCGGGACTACGATACAATGAGCAGTTCTTC	CSVGGAPGLRYNEQFF
14	TRBV18	many	TRBJ1-5	NA	TGTGCCAGCTCACCCTCACAACGCAATCAGCCCCAGCATTTT	CASSPSQRNQPQHF
13	TRBV12-3/TRBV12-4	NA	TRBJ2-3	NA	TGTGCCAGTGGACAGTTTCACGGGGATACGCGGTATTTT	CASGQFHGDTRYF
15	TRBV7-2	NA	TRBJ2-4	TRBD2	TGTGCCAGCAGCTATTCCGGGACTAGCGGAAACATTCAGTACTTC	CASSYSGTSGNIQYF
13	TRBV6-6	NA	TRBJ1-2	NA	TGTGCCAGCAGTTATCCCAGGGGTTTTGGCTACACCTTC	CASSYPRGFGYTF
11	TRBV7-9	many	TRBJ1-2	NA	TGTGCCAGCAGCTTATCAGGGGGCTACACCTTC	CASSLSGGYTF
11	TRBV29-1	NA	TRBJ2-3	TRBD1	TGCAGCGTGTACAGGGGAAGTACGCAGTATTTT	CSVYRGSTQYF
18	TRBV11-2	NA	TRBJ2-2	TRBD1	TGTGCCAGCAGCCAGCGGACAGGGGCCCCTCCGGGCACCGGGGAGCTGTTTTTT	CASSQRTGAPPGTGELFF